This T cell receptor beta chain appears in the sequencing data of a study of cytomegalovirus exposure and HLA in healthy donors. The study, taken as a whole, reports: In a later analysis, donors in an Asian-associated ancestry cluster reportedly had fewer N-insertions in productive TCRs than the cohort mean.

Sampled while nominally healthy, donors likely had unrecorded immune exposures. PCR was performed using 60 Vbeta and 13 Jbeta primers. The method was immunoSEQ multiplex PCR; TCRdb's version includes in-frame clones alone and lacks a portion of them. The sample includes over 200,000 clones. In germline, CDR1 is KGHSH, CDR2 LQKENI. Trimming took off 6 bases at V and 12 bases at J, with 24 bases between the two ends. The CDR3 totals 15 residues. Regarding this clone: Its target is not known.

V usage is TRBV18 and J usage is TRBJ2-1; tentatively, D is TRBD2 (5 bases). The origin of this receptor is a woman aged 30 to 39 in good health and CMV-seropositive. Sequencing input: PBMCs. In nucleotides, the CDR3 is TGTGCCAGCTCCCAATCCCTGACTACTACAATGTGGCAGTTCTTC. This gives the protein CASSQSLTTTMWQFF. The entire variable domain, with the rest obtained from reference TRBV18 and TRBJ2-1, is as follows: NAGVMQNPRHLVRRRGQEARLRCSPMKGHSHVYWYRQLPEEGLKFMVYLQKENIIDESGMPKERFSAEFPKEGPSILRIQQVVRGDSAAYFCASSQSLTTTMWQFFGPGTRLTVL.